What follows are 22 T cell receptor beta chains derived from one specimen sequenced in a study of human T cells and chemical hapten exposure. Time point indicated: patch test 3, about 24 weeks after DPC sensitization. Stated treatment: therapeutic diphenylcyclopropenone sensitization with weekly scalp DPC. From the RACE reads, TCRdb called clonotypes with MiXCR, one entry per CDR3 protein. The table shows around 130,000 distinct CDR3 sequences, with approximately 11% occurring only once. The sample was whole blood, taken in connection with sensitization to the hapten diphenylcyclopropenone (DPC). These receptors were collected from a woman in her forties or fifties with alopecia areata. Some clones in this sample may be carry-over from other donors' samples.

The chain employs TRBV12-3 or TRBV12-4 and TRBJ1-1; D uncertain. V dropped 2 bases and J dropped 5 bases, with 12 bases sitting between them. This CDR3 region has 14 residues. DNA for the CDR3: TGTGCCAGCAGTTTAACCCCAGCGGGGACTGAAGCTTTCTTT. Amino acids: CASSLTPAGTEAFF.

CDR3 protein: CASSLTPGTGSHEQYF. The CDR3 DNA reads TGTGCCAGCAGCCTCACTCCCGGGACAGGATCACACGAGCAGTACTTC. This chain connects TRBV3-1 to TRBJ2-7, with 8 bases aligning to TRBD1. V trimming: 4 bases; J trimming: 5 bases; junction bases outside the gene matches: 13. Per germline, CDR1 LGHDT and CDR2 YNNKEL (reference sequence). CDR3 size: 16 residues.

This clonotype was counted only a few times. CDR3 DNA sequence: TGTGCCAGCAGTTTAGAGCCAGACTATGGCTACACCTTC. Amino acids: CASSLEPDYGYTF. This rearrangement joins TRBV12-3 or TRBV12-4 to TRBJ1-2; D unresolved. This CDR3 spans 13 amino acids. Trimming took 1 base from V and 3 from J, leaving 6 bases between them.

Only a few counts were recorded for this clonotype. This rearrangement joins TRBV4-1 to TRBJ1-6; D is unresolved. V shed 4 bases and J shed 5 bases, with 12 bases lying between them. Germline CDR1 reads MGHRA; CDR2 reads YSYEKL. The CDR3 is 15 residues long. CDR3 protein: CASSRTGVDNSPLHF. CDR3 nucleotide sequence: TGCGCCAGCAGCCGGACCGGGGTGGATAATTCACCCCTCCACTTT.

The chain carries TRBV12-5 and TRBJ1-2; D ambiguous. This CDR3 is built from 13 residues. V lost 2 bases and J 4 bases, leaving 8 bases between the germline ends. Germline CDR1 LGHNT, CDR2 FRNRAP. The CDR3 sequence: CASGLSGSYGYTF. The DNA for the CDR3 is TGTGCTAGTGGTTTGAGCGGGAGCTATGGCTACACCTTC.

The V gene is TRBV28, the J gene TRBJ2-7, with a possible D match to TRBD2 (5 bases). Germline V gene data show CDR1 as MDHEN and CDR2 as SYDVKM. The V and J ends lost 2 bases and 0 bases respectively, with 14 bases between them. The CDR3 runs 16 residues. CDR3 loop: CASSLTGGWSSYEQYF. DNA for the CDR3: TGTGCCAGCAGTTTAACGGGCGGGTGGAGCTCCTACGAGCAGTACTTC.

There are many counts of this clonotype. V is TRBV29-1 and J is TRBJ2-7; 12 nucleotides match TRBD2. This CDR3 has 16 residues. The V segment lost 2 bases and the J segment 0 bases; nucleotides outside the gene matches: 5. The germline V gene encodes CDR1 SQVTM and CDR2 ANQGSEA. The CDR3 coding sequence is TGCAGCGTTGAACTAGGACTAGCGGGGAACTCCTACGAGCAGTACTTC. As protein: CSVELGLAGNSYEQYF.

V gene TRBV5-1 combines with J gene TRBJ2-3, with unresolved D. The CDR3 has 14 residues. V was pared by 0 bases and J by 2 bases, with 7 bases between. The germline gives CDR1 SGHRS, CDR2 YFSETQ. In nucleotides, the CDR3 is TGCGCCAGCAGCTTGGCGTACGCCACAGATACGCAGTATTTT. Translated, it gives CASSLAYATDTQYF.

In this sample, this clonotype turned up many times. V is TRBV7-8 and J is TRBJ2-1, with D unresolved. Trimming stripped 0 bases from V and 0 bases from J, with 15 bases between. There are 18 residues in the CDR3. CDR1 and CDR2 from the germline V gene are SGHVS and FQNEAQ. This CDR3 reads CASSLAQRVRTSYNEQFF. DNA for the CDR3: TGTGCCAGCAGCTTAGCGCAAAGGGTCAGAACCTCCTACAATGAGCAGTTCTTC.

This clonotype occurred many times. The chain uses TRBV12-3 or TRBV12-4 and TRBJ2-1; no reliable D call. Trimming left V 4 bases short and J 0 bases short, with 4 bases between. The CDR3 has 13 residues. In nucleotides, the CDR3 is TGTGCCAGCAGTTCGAGCTCCTACAATGAGCAGTTCTTC. Its translation: CASSSSSYNEQFF.

This clonotype was detected a few times. V gene TRBV10-3 combines with J gene TRBJ2-7, with D uncertain. The germline V and J ends were trimmed by 0 bases and 7 bases, with 4 bases remaining between them. The CDR3 is made up of 11 amino acids. Germline values: CDR1 ENHRY, CDR2 SYGVKD. CDR3 bases: TGTGCCATCAGTGAGTCGACAGAGCAGTACTTC. As protein: CAISESTEQYF.

The rearrangement links TRBV4-2 to TRBJ2-6; TRBD2 might be the D (5 bases). Trimming shortened V by 0 bases and J by 1 base, and 7 bases separated the two germline ends. Germline assignment: CDR1 LGHNA and CDR2 YNFKEQ. The CDR3 is 16 amino acids. In nucleotides, the CDR3 is TGTGCCAGCAGCCAAGATCGGGGTTCTGGGGCCAACGTCCTGACTTTC. It encodes CASSQDRGSGANVLTF.

This clonotype was counted between two and nine times. The rearrangement uses TRBV28 and TRBJ2-3; 14 bases map to TRBD2. This CDR3 is built from 15 residues. Germline assignment: CDR1 MDHEN and CDR2 SYDVKM. Trimming took 6 bases from V and 13 from J; bases not matched to a gene: 12. CDR3 in amino acids: CASSPDGTSGSRKYF. The CDR3 DNA follows: TGTGCCAGCAGCCCAGACGGGACTAGCGGGAGCCGGAAGTATTTT.

This clonotype was found a few times. The chain carries TRBV12-3 or TRBV12-4 and TRBJ2-5, with D possibly called TRBD1 or TRBD2 (6 bases each). The CDR3 length is 14 residues. V gave up 7 bases and J gave up 5 bases, with 17 bases separating them. CDR3 sequence reads: CASNFGGGGETQYF. Written as DNA, the CDR3 is TGTGCCAGCAATTTCGGGGGCGGAGGTGAGACCCAGTACTTC.

V is TRBV5-4 and J is TRBJ1-4, with D unclear. This CDR3 is 16 amino acids long. CDR1 is SGHNT and CDR2 is YYREEE in the germline V gene (reference sequence). Trimming pared 4 bases from V and 3 bases from J, leaving 16 bases between. CDR3 protein: CASSKGLPGPNEKLFF. The CDR3 bases are TGTGCCAGCAGCAAGGGCCTGCCGGGCCCTAATGAAAAACTGTTTTTT.

Many counts were recorded for this clonotype. The CDR3 loop reads CASSLERAADTQYF. In DNA, the CDR3 is TGCGCCAGCAGCTTGGAAAGGGCTGCTGATACGCAGTATTTT. This chain uses TRBV5-1 with TRBJ2-3; D not resolved. The V end lost 0 bases, the J end lost 6 bases, and 11 bases lay between the germline ends. The CDR3 runs 14 residues. Germline assignment: CDR1 SGHRS and CDR2 YFSETQ. The variable domain in full, completed from reference TRBV5-1 and TRBJ2-3, reads KAGVTQTPRYLIKTRGQQVTLSCSPISGHRSVSWYQQTPGQGLQFLFEYFSETQRNKGNFPGRFSGRQFSNSRSEMNVSTLELGDSALYLCASSLERAADTQYFGPGTRLTVL.

CDR3 DNA sequence: TGTGCCAGCAGTTTATACAGGGGAGGGACAGATACGCAGTATTTT. Translating gives CASSLYRGGTDTQYF. The chain links TRBV27 to TRBJ2-3; D may match TRBD1 or TRBD2 (7 bases each). This CDR3 spans 15 amino acids. Germline-derived CDR1 and CDR2 are MNHEY and SMNVEV (reference sequence). Trimming left V 1 base short and J 3 bases short, with 11 bases between.

V gene TRBV11-2 combines with J gene TRBJ2-3; the match to TRBD2 covers 9 bases. The length of the CDR3 is 21 residues. V lost 8 bases, J lost 0 bases, and 24 bases stayed unmatched. CDR1 is SGHAT, CDR2 FQNNGV, per germline. This CDR3 reads CASSWPQFPSGVVGSTDTQYF. CDR3 DNA: TGTGCCAGCTCCTGGCCCCAGTTCCCTAGCGGGGTGGTCGGTAGCACAGATACGCAGTATTTT.

The chain recombines TRBV6-5 with TRBJ1-3, with TRBD1 matching 7 bases. The CDR3 has 16 residues. The trim removed 7 bases at V and 0 bases at J, leaving 9 bases unmatched. In germline, CDR1 is MNHEY, CDR2 SVGAGI. The CDR3 loop reads CASTENRGLSGNTIYF. In nucleotides, the CDR3 is TGTGCCAGCACAGAGAACAGGGGCCTCTCTGGAAACACCATATATTTT.

This clonotype has at least ten counts. The V and J genes are TRBV29-1 and TRBJ1-1, with 8 bases identical to TRBD1. Germline CDR1 reads SQVTM; CDR2 reads ANQGSEA. The ends lost 4 bases at V and 3 bases at J; junction bases unmatched: 1. CDR3 length: 12 residues. CDR3 amino acids: CSVGTGYTEAFF. For the CDR3, the DNA is TGCAGCGTTGGGACAGGGTACACTGAAGCTTTCTTT.

This chain uses TRBV7-8 with TRBJ1-2, with D hard to call. Trimming took off 3 bases at V and 3 bases at J, with 11 bases between the two ends. CDR1 is SGHVS and CDR2 is FQNEAQ in the germline V gene. The CDR3 length is 14 residues. CDR3 coding DNA: TGTGCCAGCAGCTTTCAGTCGGCGGACTATGGCTACACCTTC. It is translated as CASSFQSADYGYTF.

This clonotype was found a few times. The rearrangement links TRBV7-2 to TRBJ1-5; the D gene is possibly TRBD1 (6 bases). Trimming took off 5 bases at V and 4 bases at J, with 15 bases between the two ends. CDR3 length equals 15 residues. Germline CDR1 is SGHTA and CDR2 is FQGNSA. This CDR3 is CASSPGVAGNQPQHF. The CDR3 bases are TGTGCCAGCAGCCCAGGGGTCGCGGGGAATCAGCCCCAGCATTTT.